This entry lists 24 T cell receptor beta chains sequenced from one sample in a study of shared clonotypes between healthy human individuals. Method: immunoSEQ multiplex PCR; TCRdb's copy keeps in-frame clones and lacks some. The data contain roughly 2,300,000 clones, roughly 90% of them singletons. Sequenced sample: naive CD4+ T cells from PBMCs. Subset here: CD45RA+ positively selected. The receptors stem from a man younger than 35 in good health. Some clones in this sample may be carry-over from other donors' samples.

CDR3 loop: CASSTLAGANYEQYF. CDR3 nucleotides: TGTGCCAGCAGTACCCTAGCTGGAGCCAACTACGAGCAGTACTTC. The chain recombines TRBV28 with TRBJ2-7, with D perhaps TRBD2 (5 bases). The CDR3 spans 15 residues. Germline V gene sequence: CDR1 MDHEN, CDR2 SYDVKM. V was pared by 5 bases and J by 3 bases, with 17 bases between.

The J gene is TRBJ1-4, the V gene TRBV2; maybe TRBD1 (5 bases). Germline lookup yields CDR1 SNHLY and CDR2 FYNNEI. CDR3 length: 16 residues. V lost 6 bases and J 5 bases, leaving 19 bases between the germline ends. This CDR3 is CASRVPPGRGNEKLFF. The CDR3 DNA is TGTGCCAGCAGAGTTCCTCCGGGACGGGGCAATGAAAAACTGTTTTTT.

This chain links TRBV5-1 with TRBJ2-7, with TRBD1 matching 9 bases. This CDR3 is 15 amino acids long. CDR1 and CDR2 from the germline V gene are SGHRS and YFSETQ. V shed 0 bases and J 5 bases; nucleotides not matched to a gene: 6. The CDR3 nucleotides read TGCGCCAGCAGCTTGGGGGGACAGGGTCCCCACGAGCAGTACTTC. Translated, it gives CASSLGGQGPHEQYF.

The chain recombines TRBV27 with TRBJ2-7, with D possibly matching TRBD2 (7 bases). Trimming cost V 5 bases and J 2 bases, with 19 bases left between them. The CDR3 runs to 16 residues. Germline CDR1 is MNHEY and CDR2 is SMNVEV (reference sequence). DNA for the CDR3: TGTGCCAGCAGTCGGGGGCGGGAGTTCCCAACCTACGAGCAGTACTTC. Protein: CASSRGREFPTYEQYF.

The chain joins TRBV11-2 to TRBJ2-3; D tentatively reads TRBD1 or TRBD2 (5 bases each). With 5 bases removed from V and 4 bases from J, the gap between germline ends came to 13 bases. The CDR3 contains 14 residues. Germline assignment: CDR1 SGHAT and CDR2 FQNNGV. DNA for the CDR3: TGTGCCAGCAGCGCCTCCGGGACCCCAGATACGCAGTATTTT. As protein: CASSASGTPDTQYF.

The chain joins TRBV28 to TRBJ2-7; the match to TRBD1 covers 10 bases. The CDR3 totals 14 residues. Germline V CDR1 and CDR2: MDHEN, SYDVKM. J gave up 4 bases and V 10 bases, and 10 bases lay outside the gene matches. CDR3 coding DNA: TGTGCCACCAACCCGACAGGGGGCGGGTACGAGCAGTACTTC. Its translation: CATNPTGGGYEQYF.

The rearrangement links TRBV16 to TRBJ1-2, with unresolved D. Trimming removed 2 bases from V and 6 bases from J, with 10 bases in between. Germline V gene sequence: CDR1 KGHSY, CDR2 FQNENV. The CDR3 extends over 13 amino acids. The CDR3 region is CASSQGYLNGYTF. Here the CDR3 DNA reads TGTGCCAGCAGCCAAGGATACCTGAATGGCTACACCTTC.

This clone was recorded once. Other DNA sequences in this sample translate to the same CDR3. This chain joins TRBV7-2 and TRBJ2-1; D possibly corresponds to TRBD2 (6 bases). Germline V gene lookup returns CDR1 SGHTA and CDR2 FQGNSA. Trimming took 3 bases from V and 4 from J, leaving 13 bases between them. The CDR3 extends over 15 amino acids. CDR3 in amino acids: CASSLGLASYNEQFF. Written as DNA, the CDR3 is TGTGCCAGCAGCTTGGGTCTAGCGTCTTACAATGAGCAGTTCTTC.

J is TRBJ2-5 and V is TRBV11-3; unclear D gene. The J call may be mistaken, given a closer DNA end match to TRBJ2-7. The CDR3 has 15 residues. CDR1 SGHNT and CDR2 YENEEA come from the germline V gene. The chain's CDR3 is CASSPSRTAIGEQYF. The CDR3 bases are TGTGCCAGCAGCCCATCCCGGACGGCTATAGGCGAGCAGTACTTC.

The gene calls are TRBV5-4 and TRBJ2-5; no clear D. CDR3 length: 14 amino acids. V shed 3 bases and J shed 1 base, with 10 bases lying between them. CDR1 is SGHNT and CDR2 is YYREEE in the germline V gene (reference sequence). This CDR3 is CASSSFLGQETQYF. CDR3 nucleotide sequence: TGTGCCAGCAGCTCCTTTCTAGGCCAAGAGACCCAGTACTTC.

This chain uses TRBV19 with TRBJ2-3; D possibly corresponds to TRBD2 (6 bases). Germline lookup yields CDR1 LNHDA and CDR2 SQIVND (reference sequence). The CDR3 runs 13 residues. With 4 bases removed from V and 5 bases from J, the gap between germline ends came to 10 bases. The CDR3 nucleotides are TGTGCCAGTAGTACCCGCGGGGAAGATACGCAGTATTTT. Its translation: CASSTRGEDTQYF.

The V gene is TRBV28, the J gene TRBJ2-1, with 10 nucleotides matching TRBD1. V lost 10 bases, J lost 5 bases, and 8 bases stayed unmatched. This CDR3 region has 14 residues. Germline loops: CDR1 MDHEN, CDR2 SYDVKM. The CDR3 loop reads CATDRGPSHNEQFF. The CDR3, as DNA: TGTGCCACCGACAGGGGGCCATCGCACAATGAGCAGTTCTTC.

The chain employs TRBV18 and TRBJ2-7, with 16 bases lining up with TRBD2. CDR1 is KGHSH and CDR2 is LQKENI in the germline V gene. Trimming removed 3 bases from V and 3 bases from J; junction bases left unmatched: 8. There are 18 residues in the CDR3. The chain's CDR3 is CASSPLGLAGGPDYEQYF. The CDR3 region has the DNA TGTGCCAGCTCACCCCTGGGACTAGCGGGAGGGCCTGACTACGAGCAGTACTTC.

This clone was counted only a few times. V is TRBV6-5 and J is TRBJ1-1; D perhaps matches TRBD1 (6 bases). CDR3 length equals 13 residues. Per germline, CDR1 MNHEY and CDR2 SVGAGI. Trimming removed 6 bases at V and 6 bases at J, with 14 bases between. The CDR3 bases are TGTGCCAGCAGGCTACTCCAGGGGTCTGAAGCTTTCTTT. Its translation: CASRLLQGSEAFF.

Details on this clone: This sample includes further DNA sequences coding for the same CDR3. The J gene is TRBJ2-5, the V gene TRBV29-1; tentative D call: TRBD2 (6 bases). The CDR3 consists of 12 residues. The germline gives CDR1 SQVTM, CDR2 ANQGSEA. V was cut by 6 bases and J by 1 base, with 9 bases left in between. The CDR3 here is CSVRGSQETQYF. The CDR3 nucleotides read TGCAGCGTGCGGGGATCCCAAGAGACCCAGTACTTC.

This clone was detected once. The V gene is TRBV27, the J gene TRBJ2-7; 8 bases line up with TRBD2. CDR3 length: 14 residues. Germline V CDR1 and CDR2: MNHEY, SMNVEV (reference sequence). With 5 bases clipped from V and 7 bases from J, the junction kept 10 bases outside the gene matches. CDR3 sequence reads: CASSLTGLAGEQYF. As DNA, the CDR3 is TGTGCCAGCAGTCTTACAGGGTTAGCGGGGGAGCAGTACTTC.

The chain is built from TRBV20-1 and TRBJ2-7, with D perhaps TRBD1 or TRBD2 (5 bases each). This CDR3 has 11 residues. Germline lookup yields CDR1 DFQATT and CDR2 SNEGSKA (reference sequence). CDR3 protein: CRTGTAPNEYF. CDR3 sequence (DNA): TGCAGAACCGGGACGGCCCCGAATGAGTACTTC.

This rearrangement joins TRBV28 to TRBJ2-5, with TRBD1 identical over 7 bases. Per germline, CDR1 MDHEN and CDR2 SYDVKM. CDR3 size: 16 residues. V lost 6 bases and J lost 5; bases outside the gene matches: 15. The CDR3 DNA sequence: TGTGCCAGCAGCCCCGGTCGGGCAGGGGGACCTGAGACCCAGTACTTC. Translation: CASSPGRAGGPETQYF.

The genes are TRBV4-1 and TRBJ1-2, with D tentatively TRBD1 (6 bases). This CDR3 contains 14 residues. V lost 0 bases, J lost 4 bases, and 9 bases lay in between. Germline loops: CDR1 MGHRA, CDR2 YSYEKL. The CDR3 DNA is TGCGCCAGCAGCCAAGAAACAGGGAGCTATGGCTACACCTTC. Protein: CASSQETGSYGYTF.

This sequence joins TRBV28 and TRBJ1-4, with D possibly being TRBD1 (5 bases). The CDR3 loop spans 14 amino acids. Germline assignment: CDR1 MDHEN and CDR2 SYDVKM. With 7 bases removed from V and 5 bases from J, the gap between germline ends came to 14 bases. The CDR3 sequence is CASMEVRGNEKLFF. The CDR3 DNA reads TGTGCCAGCATGGAGGTTAGGGGAAATGAAAAACTGTTTTTT. Based on the CDR3 plus reference TRBV28 and TRBJ1-4, the full variable domain is DVKVTQSSRYLVKRTGEKVFLECVQDMDHENMFWYRQDPGLGLRLIYFSYDVKMKEKGDIPEGYSVSREKKERFSLILESASTNQTSMYLCASMEVRGNEKLFFGSGTQLSVL.

The chain joins TRBV29-1 to TRBJ2-5, with D perhaps TRBD1 or TRBD2 (5 bases each). Matching the DNA end better, TRBJ2-7 makes the J call doubtful. Germline V lookup: CDR1 SQVTM, CDR2 ANQGSEA. This CDR3 is built from 15 residues. This chain's CDR3 is CSVELASRDSYEQYF. The CDR3 coding sequence is TGCAGCGTTGAACTAGCCTCCAGGGACTCCTACGAGCAGTACTTC.

The rearrangement uses TRBV19 and TRBJ2-2; 10 positions match TRBD2. Unmatched junction bases numbered 10, after V lost 6 bases and J lost 6 bases. The CDR3 runs to 16 residues. CDR1 is LNHDA and CDR2 is SQIVND in the germline V gene (reference sequence). The CDR3 loop reads CASRVAGGPLAGELFF. CDR3 DNA: TGTGCCAGTAGGGTAGCGGGAGGCCCCCTCGCCGGGGAGCTGTTTTTT.

This rearrangement joins TRBV19 to TRBJ2-7; possibly TRBD1 for D (6 bases). CDR3 size: 13 residues. The germline V gene encodes CDR1 LNHDA and CDR2 SQIVND (reference sequence). Trimming shortened V by 5 bases and J by 6 bases, and 14 bases separated the two germline ends. The CDR3 sequence is CASSSEGGSEQYF. The CDR3, as DNA: TGTGCCAGTAGTTCAGAAGGGGGAAGCGAGCAGTACTTC.

Worth noting for this clone: Within the sample, other DNA sequences also encode this same CDR3. V is TRBV15 and J is TRBJ2-7; tentative D call: TRBD1 (6 bases). This CDR3 has 14 residues. CDR1 and CDR2 from the germline V gene are LNHNV and YYDKDF (reference sequence). Trimming shortened V by 1 base and J by 2 bases, and 9 bases separated the two germline ends. Here the CDR3 reads CATSRVQGPYEQYF. As DNA, the CDR3 is TGTGCCACCAGCAGAGTACAGGGCCCCTACGAGCAGTACTTC.